A single sample gave rise to the 30 T cell receptor beta chains below, sequenced in a study of blood T cells in healthy people across ages. A second PCR of roughly 7 to 11 cycles used a sample-barcoded 5' primer and a J-beta primer mix. TCRdb re-called the 5' RACE reads through MiXCR, storing one row per CDR3 protein. This sample has hundreds of thousands of distinct CDR3 sequences; about 30% occur once, and the top ten carry approximately 15%. The sample consisted of blood. These receptors all stem from a woman at least 80 years old in good health.

This clonotype was counted at least ten times. This sequence joins TRBV2 and TRBJ2-1; D is ambiguous. Per the germline V gene, CDR1 is SNHLY and CDR2 is FYNNEI. Trimming shortened V by 7 bases and J by 0 bases, and 7 bases separated the two germline ends. The CDR3 spans 13 residues. The CDR3 DNA follows: TGTGCCAGCACGCCAGGCTCCTACAATGAGCAGTTCTTC. Translating it yields CASTPGSYNEQFF.

This clonotype showed up just a few times. At one of its ends the junction is not consistent with the germline gene, which may arise from a read error. The chain combines TRBV4-1 with TRBJ1-4; D gene ambiguous. The CDR3 has 13 residues. Germline-derived CDR1 and CDR2 are MGHRA and YSYEKL. CDR3 in DNA: TGCGCCGGCAGCCAGCCCCCAGTCGGGTTACTGTTTTTT. Protein sequence: CAGSQPPVGLLFF.

V gene TRBV9 combines with J gene TRBJ2-5, with a tentative D call TRBD2 (6 bases). Trimming shortened V by 4 bases and J by 5 bases, and 18 bases separated the two germline ends. Per germline, CDR1 SGDLS and CDR2 YYNGEE. The CDR3 length is 15 residues. This CDR3 is CASSPMTRLRETQYF. DNA for the CDR3: TGTGCCAGCAGCCCCATGACTAGGCTCCGGGAGACCCAGTACTTC.

This chain uses TRBV7-8 with TRBJ2-3; 11 bases map to TRBD2. After removal of 0 bases from V and 5 bases from J, the junction contained 4 bases not matched to a gene. Germline V gene lookup returns CDR1 SGHVS and CDR2 FQNEAQ. The CDR3 runs 16 residues. DNA for the CDR3: TGTGCCAGCAGCTTAGCGGGTGGACTAGCGGGAGATACGCAGTATTTT. Residues: CASSLAGGLAGDTQYF.

About this clonotype: A read error is possible here, since a much larger clone lies one base away. The rearrangement joins TRBV2 to TRBJ2-1, with 7 nucleotides matching TRBD2. In germline, CDR1 is SNHLY, CDR2 FYNNEI. The CDR3 totals 15 residues. With V trimmed by 3 bases and J by 0 bases, 2 bases remained unmatched. The CDR3 is CASSDLAVSYNEQFF. CDR3 DNA: TGTGCCAGCAGTGACCTAGCGGTCTCCTACAATGAGCAGTTCTTC.

V and J are TRBV28 and TRBJ1-5, with D unclear. The CDR3 runs 14 residues. The germline V and J ends were trimmed by 6 bases and 6 bases, with 15 bases remaining between them. Germline lookup yields CDR1 MDHEN and CDR2 SYDVKM. The CDR3 region is CASRLPGAGQPQHF. In DNA, the CDR3 is TGTGCCAGCAGGTTACCGGGAGCCGGTCAGCCCCAGCATTTT.

V usage is TRBV4-1 and J usage is TRBJ1-4; D gene unclear. Deletions cut 1 base from V and 7 bases from J, with 16 bases between. Germline V gene sequence: CDR1 MGHRA, CDR2 YSYEKL. This CDR3 has 16 amino acids. The DNA for the CDR3 is TGCGCCAGCAGCCAAGGGTACCGGCCGCTAACTGAAAAACTGTTTTTT. The encoded protein is CASSQGYRPLTEKLFF.

Regarding this clonotype: A much larger clonotype is one base distant, so this may be a read error. CDR3 in DNA: TGTGCCAGCAGAGAAGGACAGGCACCCTATGGCTACACCTTC. Its translation: CASREGQAPYGYTF. V gene TRBV2 combines with J gene TRBJ1-2; 7 bases are a match to TRBD1. Looked up from germline, CDR1 is SNHLY and CDR2 is FYNNEI. The CDR3 length is 14 residues.

This clonotype was seen at least ten times. This chain links TRBV6-5 with TRBJ2-3, with D tentatively TRBD1 (6 bases). Between the trimmed V and J ends, which lost 6 bases and 0 bases, there was a span of 13 bases. Germline V gives CDR1 MNHEY, CDR2 SVGAGI. The CDR3 contains 15 residues. Written as DNA, the CDR3 is TGTGCCAGCAGCCTTCTCGGACAGAGCACAGATACGCAGTATTTT. Translating it yields CASSLLGQSTDTQYF.

The chain combines TRBV19 with TRBJ1-1; D unresolved. The CDR3 has 13 amino acids. V was pared by 4 bases and J by 1 base, with 7 bases between. Per the germline V gene, CDR1 is LNHDA and CDR2 is SQIVND (reference sequence). For the CDR3, the DNA is TGTGCCAGTAGTAACGAAAAGAACACTGAAGCTTTCTTT. This translates into CASSNEKNTEAFF.

This clonotype was found many times. This sequence joins TRBV27 and TRBJ1-2, with a weak D call TRBD1 (5 bases). Trimming shortened V by 6 bases and J by 6 bases, and 14 bases separated the two germline ends. CDR1 and CDR2 from the germline V gene are MNHEY and SMNVEV (reference sequence). The CDR3 sequence is 13 residues long. CDR3 sequence: CASSLFGGDGYTF. The CDR3 nucleotides are TGTGCCAGCAGCCTTTTCGGGGGTGATGGCTACACCTTC.

As concerns this clonotype: At one boundary the junction diverges from the germline segment, which might be a read error. The V and J genes are TRBV7-2 and TRBJ2-3; TRBD2 matches at 9 bases. Germline lookup yields CDR1 SGHTA and CDR2 FQGNSA. The CDR3 loop spans 15 amino acids. The CDR3 sequence: CAGSLGLAGSDTQYF. The CDR3 bases are TGTGCCGGCAGCTTAGGGCTAGCGGGGAGCGATACGCAGTATTTT.

This clonotype was seen ten or more times. The CDR3 DNA follows: TGTGCCAGCAGCCCCGTCCTGGGGGGCCTTAGAAATGAGCAGTTCTTC. Translation: CASSPVLGGLRNEQFF. The chain couples TRBV11-2 to TRBJ2-1; the D call may be TRBD1 or TRBD2 (6 bases each). Trimming pared 5 bases from V and 7 bases from J, leaving 21 bases between. This CDR3 has 16 amino acids. CDR1 is SGHAT, CDR2 FQNNGV, per germline.

This clonotype was counted only a few times. The V call is TRBV27, the J call TRBJ1-2; the D gene is possibly TRBD1 (6 bases). Germline CDR1 and CDR2: MNHEY and SMNVEV (reference sequence). Trimming stripped 0 bases from V and 2 bases from J, with 16 bases between. There are 17 residues in the CDR3. CDR3 protein: CASSLSKRGRVNYGYTF. CDR3 bases: TGTGCCAGCAGTTTATCGAAACGGGGGCGAGTAAACTATGGCTACACCTTC.

Ten or more counts support this clonotype. The chain employs TRBV5-1 and TRBJ1-1, with D possibly being TRBD1 (6 bases). CDR3 length: 14 amino acids. Trimming cost V 4 bases and J 3 bases, with 13 bases left between them. CDR1 is SGHRS, CDR2 YFSETQ, per germline. CDR3 nucleotides: TGCGCCAGCAGCCCCCGGGACACCTACACTGAAGCTTTCTTT. Encoded protein: CASSPRDTYTEAFF.

The chain uses TRBV6-2 or TRBV6-3 and TRBJ1-1, with D uncertain. V was trimmed by 6 bases and J by 1 base, leaving 15 bases between them. The CDR3 has 15 amino acids. The germline V gene has CDR1 MNHEY and CDR2 SVGEGT. DNA of the CDR3: TGTGCCAGCAGAGAACTCGGTGGAGGGAACACTGAAGCTTTCTTT. This translates into CASRELGGGNTEAFF.

This sequence joins TRBV11-2 and TRBJ1-2; no clear D. The V end lost 0 bases, the J end lost 7 bases, and 9 bases lay between the germline ends. Germline CDR1 reads SGHAT; CDR2 reads FQNNGV. The length of the CDR3 is 13 residues. The CDR3 DNA is TGTGCCAGCAGCTTAGATCAACAGCTTGGCTACACCTTC. It yields the protein CASSLDQQLGYTF.

This chain connects TRBV3-1 to TRBJ1-2, with D uncertain. Per the germline V gene, CDR1 is LGHDT and CDR2 is YNNKEL (reference sequence). V was pared by 2 bases and J by 8 bases, with 15 bases between. CDR3 size: 14 residues. The CDR3 DNA reads as TGTGCCAGCAGCCAAAGGGAGCCCTCTGAGGGCTACACCTTC. Its protein product is CASSQREPSEGYTF.

This clonotype was counted many times. The gene calls are TRBV30 and TRBJ2-7; 8 bases fit TRBD2. With V trimmed by 2 bases and J by 2 bases, 14 bases remained unmatched. The CDR3 runs 17 residues. Germline V gives CDR1 GTSNPN, CDR2 SVGIG (reference sequence). CDR3 nucleotides: TGTGCCTGGAGTCAGGGGAGGGTAGCGGGACCAGCCTACGAGCAGTACTTC. Translating gives CAWSQGRVAGPAYEQYF. Complete variable domain (other parts from reference TRBV30 and TRBJ2-7): SQTIHQWPATLVQPVGSPLSLECTVEGTSNPNLYWYRQAAGRGLQLLFYSVGIGQISSEVPQNLSASRPQDRQFILSSKKLLLSDSGFYLCAWSQGRVAGPAYEQYFGPGTRLTVT.

This clonotype has at least ten counts. A read error may be the cause here, since a much bigger clone is one base away. This chain connects TRBV12-3 or TRBV12-4 to TRBJ2-6; D gene unclear. The CDR3 is 14 residues long. The CDR3 protein is CASTYGQPSNVRTF. As DNA, the CDR3 is TGTGCCAGCACCTACGGGCAGCCTTCCAACGTCCGGACTTTC.

This clonotype was picked up many times. The V call is TRBV20-1, the J call TRBJ1-1, with 8 bases identical to TRBD1. The CDR3 contains 17 residues. The V and J ends lost 4 bases and 5 bases, in that order; junction bases with no gene match: 18. The germline V gene has CDR1 DFQATT and CDR2 SNEGSKA (reference sequence). CDR3 protein: CSATYRTGWSVRTEAFF. The CDR3 region has the DNA TGCAGTGCTACTTATAGGACAGGGTGGTCGGTCCGGACTGAAGCTTTCTTT.

Concerning this clonotype: This may be a read error, as it is one base from a much larger clone. The rearrangement uses TRBV2 and TRBJ2-5, with a possible D match to TRBD2 (7 bases). CDR1 SNHLY and CDR2 FYNNEI come from the germline V gene. Trimming removed 7 bases at V and 10 bases at J, with 16 bases between. This CDR3 region has 12 residues. CDR3 sequence (DNA): TGTGCCAGCAATCAAAGGGGGGGGGACCAGTACTTC. It specifies CASNQRGGDQYF.

This clonotype was found many times. The chain is built from TRBV5-6 and TRBJ2-7; D is uncertain. The V end lost 6 bases, the J end lost 1 base, and 14 bases lay between the germline ends. CDR1 and CDR2 (germline): SGHDT, YYEEEE. This CDR3 spans 14 amino acids. In DNA form, the CDR3 reads TGTGCCAGCACAATAATTGGACGGTCCTACGAGCAGTACTTC. Translation: CASTIIGRSYEQYF.

This clonotype was seen a handful of times. This may stem from a read error, because a much larger clone lies one nucleotide away. V gene TRBV20-1 combines with J gene TRBJ2-3; D gene unclear. The ends were cut back, 8 bases at V and 4 bases at J, with 4 bases in the middle. The CDR3 runs 9 residues. Per germline, CDR1 DFQATT and CDR2 SNEGSKA (reference sequence). DNA of the CDR3: TGCAGTACTCCAGATACGCAGTATTTT. Encoded protein: CSTPDTQYF.

This clonotype was observed a handful of times. Written as DNA, the CDR3 is TGTGCCAGCAGTTTAAGACAGGGGGTGTATAGCAATCAGCCCCAGCATTTT. Encoded protein: CASSLRQGVYSNQPQHF. This chain links TRBV12-3 or TRBV12-4 with TRBJ1-5, with TRBD1 matching 9 bases. CDR3 size: 17 residues. After removal of 2 bases from V and 0 bases from J, the junction contained 5 bases not matched to a gene.

The table lists this clonotype with many counts. This chain connects TRBV28 to TRBJ2-5; 8 bases are a match to TRBD2. Germline CDR1 is MDHEN and CDR2 is SYDVKM. The CDR3 length is 16 residues. V was pared by 5 bases and J by 1 base, with 9 bases of the junction left unmatched. The CDR3 region is CASSGVAGGSQETQYF. CDR3 nucleotide sequence: TGTGCCAGCAGTGGGGTGGCGGGGGGATCCCAAGAGACCCAGTACTTC.

At least ten counts were recorded for this clonotype. The chain links TRBV6-6 to TRBJ1-1; the D gene is possibly TRBD1 (6 bases). Germline V gene data show CDR1 as MNHNY and CDR2 as SVGAGI (reference sequence). This CDR3 region has 13 residues. Trimming took off 7 bases at V and 4 bases at J, with 13 bases between the two ends. This chain's CDR3 is CASNIQGPTEAFF. The CDR3 nucleotides are TGTGCCAGCAACATACAGGGCCCCACTGAAGCTTTCTTT.

This clonotype was seen ten or more times. The chain uses TRBV7-9 and TRBJ2-3; D uncertain. This CDR3 region has 14 residues. Germline CDR1 reads SEHNR; CDR2 reads FQNEAQ (reference sequence). V lost 6 bases and J lost 2, with 12 bases in between. Here the CDR3 reads CASSPTEFTDTQYF. The CDR3, as DNA: TGTGCCAGCAGTCCCACGGAGTTCACAGATACGCAGTATTTT.

This chain uses TRBV2 with TRBJ2-7; tentative D call: TRBD1 (6 bases). V was trimmed by 10 bases and J by 0 bases, leaving 13 bases between them. The CDR3 is made up of 13 amino acids. The V gene's germline CDR1 is SNHLY and CDR2 FYNNEI. The CDR3 reads CATMTGDSYEQYF. In DNA form, the CDR3 reads TGTGCCACCATGACAGGAGACTCCTACGAGCAGTACTTC.

About this clonotype itself: With a much larger clone just one base away, this may be a read error. The V call is TRBV6-1, the J call TRBJ2-3, with D perhaps matching TRBD1 or TRBD2 (5 bases each). The CDR3 length is 13 residues. Germline-derived CDR1 and CDR2 are MNHNS and SASEGT. Trimming removed 11 bases at V and 7 bases at J, with 19 bases between. The CDR3 reads CAGARDARHTQYF. DNA for the CDR3: TGTGCCGGCGCCAGGGACGCTCGACATACGCAGTATTTT.